This is a list of T cell receptor beta chains from one sample in a study of T cell repertoires in cytomegalovirus infection. TCRdb re-derived calls from the reads in MiXCR, one entry per CDR3 protein. The profile shows about 740,000 distinct CDR3 sequences, 35% to 45% of them singletons. The sample taken for sequencing was PBMCs. These receptors were obtained from a human donor in good health (CMV status not recorded). Some clones in this sample may be carry-over from other donors' samples. CDR3s include the opening cysteine and the closing phenylalanine or tryptophan. The order of the fields is clone size, J gene, D gene, V gene, CDR3 DNA, CDR3 protein. A D gene is named only where the DNA matches it firmly. Clone sizes are shown as once, few, many, or a class for an expanded clone.

many TRBJ1-1 . TRBV7-9 TGTGCCAGCAGCGGCCAGGGAGAGAACACTGAAGCTTTCTTT CASSGQGENTEAFF
few TRBJ1-2 TRBD1 TRBV10-3 TGTGCCATAACAGGACAGGAGGGGTCTTACTATGGCTACACCTTC CAITGQEGSYYGYTF
few TRBJ1-1 . TRBV4-1 TGCGCCAGCAGCTCCGGGACATTAGCTTCTGAAGCTTTCTTT CASSSGTLASEAFF
many TRBJ1-6 . TRBV20-1 TGCAGTGCTAGAGCCGGCCAGGGGAACTCACCCCTCCACTTT CSARAGQGNSPLHF
many TRBJ2-7 TRBD2 TRBV7-2 TGTGCCAGCAGCCTTCACCGGGACTATACCTACGAGCAGTACTTC CASSLHRDYTYEQYF
few TRBJ2-5 TRBD1 TRBV28 TGTGCCAGCAGTCCCTACAGGGGGTTGGGGGAGACCCAGTACTTC CASSPYRGLGETQYF
many TRBJ2-2 . TRBV4-2 TGTGCCAGCAGCCAAGAAACGGGAGCGGCCACCGGGGAGCTGTTTTTT CASSQETGAATGELFF
few TRBJ1-2 . TRBV14 TGTGCCAGCAGAAGGACAGCCCACTATGGCTACACCTTC CASRRTAHYGYTF
many TRBJ1-5 . TRBV7-6 TGTGCCAGCAGCTTAGGAGATCTGAGGATTTATAGCAATCAGCCCCAGCATTTT CASSLGDLRIYSNQPQHF
many TRBJ1-2 . TRBV7-8 TGTGCCAGCAGCTTAATCCCAGGGAACTATGGCTACACCTTC CASSLIPGNYGYTF
few TRBJ1-1 . TRBV10-1 TGCGCCAGCAGTGCGCTGCGGGGAGGTGAAGCTTTCTTT CASSALRGGEAFF
few TRBJ2-6 . TRBV29-1 TGCAGCGTTGAATTGGGGGACCGCTCTGGGGCCAACGTCCTGACTTTC CSVELGDRSGANVLTF
once TRBJ1-3 . TRBV19 TGTGCCAGTAGTATCGACGCCCCGGCAGTACTCGCCTCTGGAAACACCATATATTTT CASSIDAPAVLASGNTIYF